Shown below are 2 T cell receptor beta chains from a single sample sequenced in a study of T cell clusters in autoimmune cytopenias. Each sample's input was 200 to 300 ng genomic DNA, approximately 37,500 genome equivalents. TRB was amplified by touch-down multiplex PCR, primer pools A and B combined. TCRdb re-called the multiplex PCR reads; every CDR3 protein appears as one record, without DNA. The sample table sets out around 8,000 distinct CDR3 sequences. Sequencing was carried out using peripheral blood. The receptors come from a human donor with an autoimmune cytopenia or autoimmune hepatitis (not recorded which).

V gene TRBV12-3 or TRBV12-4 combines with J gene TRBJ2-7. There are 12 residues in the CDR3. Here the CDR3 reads CASSGGSYEQYF.

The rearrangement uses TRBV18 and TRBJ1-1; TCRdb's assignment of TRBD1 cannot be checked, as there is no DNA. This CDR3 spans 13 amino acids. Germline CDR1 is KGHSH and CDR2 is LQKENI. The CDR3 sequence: CASSPLDRREAFF.